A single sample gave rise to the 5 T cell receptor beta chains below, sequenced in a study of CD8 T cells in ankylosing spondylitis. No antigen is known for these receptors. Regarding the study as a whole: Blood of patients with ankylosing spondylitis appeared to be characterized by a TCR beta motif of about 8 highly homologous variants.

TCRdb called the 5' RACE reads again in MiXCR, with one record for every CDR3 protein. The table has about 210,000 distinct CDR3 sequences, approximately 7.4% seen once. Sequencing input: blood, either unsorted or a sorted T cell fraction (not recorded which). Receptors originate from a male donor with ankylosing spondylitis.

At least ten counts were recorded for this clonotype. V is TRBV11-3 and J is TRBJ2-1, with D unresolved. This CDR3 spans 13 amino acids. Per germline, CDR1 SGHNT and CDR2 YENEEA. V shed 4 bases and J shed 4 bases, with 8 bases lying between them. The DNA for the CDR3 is TGTGCCAGCAGCTCAGAGTTTTACAATGAGCAGTTCTTC. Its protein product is CASSSEFYNEQFF.

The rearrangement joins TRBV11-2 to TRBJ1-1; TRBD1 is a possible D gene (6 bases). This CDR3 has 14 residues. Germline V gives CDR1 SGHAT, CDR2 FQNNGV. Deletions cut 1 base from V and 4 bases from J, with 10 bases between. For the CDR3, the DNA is TGTGCCAGCAGCTTAGGGGGACACTCCACTGAAGCTTTCTTT. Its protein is CASSLGGHSTEAFF. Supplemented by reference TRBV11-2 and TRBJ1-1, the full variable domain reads EAGVAQSPRYKIIEKRQSVAFWCNPISGHATLYWYQQILGQGPKLLIQFQNNGVVDDSQLPKDRFSAERLKGVDSTLKIQPAKLEDSAVYLCASSLGGHSTEAFFGQGTRLTVV.

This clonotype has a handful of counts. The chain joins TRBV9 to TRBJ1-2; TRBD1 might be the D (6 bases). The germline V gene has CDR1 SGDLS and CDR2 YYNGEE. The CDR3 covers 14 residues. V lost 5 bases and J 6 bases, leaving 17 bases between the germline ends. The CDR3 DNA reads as TGTGCCAGCAGGGAAACAGGGTTGAGGGATGGCTACACCTTC. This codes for CASRETGLRDGYTF.

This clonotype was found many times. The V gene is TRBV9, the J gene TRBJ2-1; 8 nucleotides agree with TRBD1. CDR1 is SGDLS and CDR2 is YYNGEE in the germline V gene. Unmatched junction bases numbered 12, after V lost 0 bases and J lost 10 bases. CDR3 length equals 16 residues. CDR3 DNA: TGTGCCAGCAGCGTAGCAGGAGGACAGGGCGTCGGGGAGCAGTTCTTC. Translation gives CASSVAGGQGVGEQFF.

In DNA form, the CDR3 reads TGTGCCAGCCTGGAAGGGCCCTACGAGCAGTACTTC. Translating gives CASLEGPYEQYF. The chain has TRBV11-2 and TRBJ2-7; D remains unclear. Germline values: CDR1 SGHAT, CDR2 FQNNGV. Trimming took 8 bases from V and 2 from J, leaving 10 bases between them. The length of the CDR3 is 12 residues. Together with reference TRBV11-2 and TRBJ2-7, the CDR3 gives the full variable domain: EAGVAQSPRYKIIEKRQSVAFWCNPISGHATLYWYQQILGQGPKLLIQFQNNGVVDDSQLPKDRFSAERLKGVDSTLKIQPAKLEDSAVYLCASLEGPYEQYFGPGTRLTVT.